The sequence of this T cell receptor beta chain was determined in a study of T cell clonality in common variable immunodeficiency. This clone was observed many times. Heparinized whole blood, roughly 5 to 9 ml, came from each donor. The repertoire was sequenced with immunoSEQ multiplex PCR; TCRdb's copy has only in-frame clones and lacks some. Recorded here are 35,000 to 50,000 clones, none singletons. Material: peripheral blood mononuclear cells. This receptor was taken from a person aged 18 to 70 in good health.

CDR3 residues: CASSLEGTGAGNTIYF. The covered CDR3 bases are TGCGCCAGCAGCTTGGAGGGGACAGGGGCTGGAAACACC. The V and J genes are TRBV5-1 and TRBJ1-3; 10 bases line up with TRBD1. The read stops 3 residues short of the end of the CDR3; the missing end is completed from the germline J gene. This CDR3 is 16 amino acids long. Germline-derived CDR1 and CDR2 are SGHRS and YFSETQ. Germline trimming cut 0 bases from V and 2 bases from J; bases unmatched to any gene: 2. Filled out from reference TRBV5-1 and TRBJ1-3, the complete variable domain reads KAGVTQTPRYLIKTRGQQVTLSCSPISGHRSVSWYQQTPGQGLQFLFEYFSETQRNKGNFPGRFSGRQFSNSRSEMNVSTLELGDSALYLCASSLEGTGAGNTIYFGEGSWLTVV.